Given below is one TCR beta chain in context. Its antigen is currently unknown. CDR1 is KGHSH, CDR2 LQKENI, per germline. There are 19 residues in the CDR3. Trimming cost V 4 bases and J 1 base, with 22 bases left between them. Sequencing was performed with immunoSEQ multiplex PCR; in TCRdb, only in-frame clones are kept and a portion is missing. Among tens of thousands of clones listed, just under 95% were seen once. This sample is drawn from a study of OX40 agonist ivuxolimab in advanced cancers. General study points: The antigens recognized by the expanded peripheral T cells, that is their antigen specificity, were not determined.

The study sampled blood at baseline, cycle 4 day 1, and cycle 7 day 1. This TCR was sampled from an adult with an advanced solid tumor such as melanoma, head and neck, liver or kidney cancer. Sequenced here: CD4+ or CD8+ T cells sorted from blood, sampled in a trial of the OX40 agonist ivuxolimab. This chain uses TRBV18 with TRBJ2-2, with D maybe TRBD1 (6 bases). The CDR3 here is CASSLPSGIGQRNTGELFF. The CDR3, as DNA: TGTGCCAGCTCACTACCCTCAGGGATAGGACAGCGGAACACCGGGGAGCTGTTTTTT.